This TCR beta chain is from a study of spatial heterogeneity in lung cancer. In the study overall: The study observed each unique TCR and UMI combination more than ten times on average in raw reads.

Each CDR3 protein is one row after TCRdb ran MiXCR on the 5' RACE reads. The sample contains over 10,000 distinct CDR3 sequences, about 5% of which appear only once. Documented time point: sample taken at primary tumor resection. Samples were donated by 72 untreated early-stage non-small cell lung cancer patients. Tumor, nontumor lung or frozen PBMC supplied whole RNA that was sequenced unsorted. In this sample, this clonotype turned up many times. The antigen is undetermined. Study findings and constraints: Tumors with more nonsynonymous mutations had more expanded intratumoral alpha and beta TCRs.

Sequencing was performed on lung tumor tissue, taken at surgery. The TCR originated in a male donor with early-stage non-small cell lung cancer.

DNA for the CDR3: TGTGCCAGCAGTTTGGGAGTCCCAGCACCCCTCCACTTT. The encoded protein is CASSLGVPAPLHF. The chain couples TRBV12-3 or TRBV12-4 to TRBJ1-6; no clear D gene. The CDR3 loop spans 13 amino acids. Trimming left V 3 bases short and J 11 bases short, with 11 bases between.